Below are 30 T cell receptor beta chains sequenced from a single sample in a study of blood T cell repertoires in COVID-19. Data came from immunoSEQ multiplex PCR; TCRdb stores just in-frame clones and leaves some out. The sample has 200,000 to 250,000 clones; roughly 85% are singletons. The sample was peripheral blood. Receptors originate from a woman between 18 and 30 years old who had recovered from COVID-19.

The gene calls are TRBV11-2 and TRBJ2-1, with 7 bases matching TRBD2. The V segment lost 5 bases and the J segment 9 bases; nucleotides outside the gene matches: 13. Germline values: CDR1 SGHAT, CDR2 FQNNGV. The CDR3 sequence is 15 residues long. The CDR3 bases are TGTGCCAGCAGCGGCGCGACTAGCCAAGGTAGTGAGCAGTTCTTC. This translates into CASSGATSQGSEQFF.

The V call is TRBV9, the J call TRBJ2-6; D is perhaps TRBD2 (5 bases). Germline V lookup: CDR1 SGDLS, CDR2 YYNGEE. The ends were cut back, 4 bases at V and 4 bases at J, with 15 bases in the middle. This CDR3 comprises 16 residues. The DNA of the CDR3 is TGTGCCAGCAGCCCACGGACTGCCCCCGGGGCCAACGTCCTGACTTTC. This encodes CASSPRTAPGANVLTF.

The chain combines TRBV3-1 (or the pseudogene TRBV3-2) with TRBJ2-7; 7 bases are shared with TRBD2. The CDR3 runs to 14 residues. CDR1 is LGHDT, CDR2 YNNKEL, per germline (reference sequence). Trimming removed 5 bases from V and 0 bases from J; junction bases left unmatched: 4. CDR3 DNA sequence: TGTGCCAGCAGCTCGCCTAGCGGCTCCTACGAGCAGTACTTC. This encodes CASSSPSGSYEQYF.

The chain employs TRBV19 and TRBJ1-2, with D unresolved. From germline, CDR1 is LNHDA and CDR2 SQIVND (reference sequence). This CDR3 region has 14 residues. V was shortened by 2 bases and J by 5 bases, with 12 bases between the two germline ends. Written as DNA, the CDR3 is TGTGCCAGTAGTATAAGAAGCGGGGAGTATGGCTACACCTTC. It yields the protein CASSIRSGEYGYTF.

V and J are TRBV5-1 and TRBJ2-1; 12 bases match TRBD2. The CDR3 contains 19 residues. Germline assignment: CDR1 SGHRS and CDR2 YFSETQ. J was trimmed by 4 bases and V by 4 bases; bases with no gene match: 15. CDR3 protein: CASSVTPLAGGQLYNEQFF. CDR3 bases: TGCGCCAGCAGCGTCACCCCCCTAGCGGGAGGGCAGTTATACAATGAGCAGTTCTTC.

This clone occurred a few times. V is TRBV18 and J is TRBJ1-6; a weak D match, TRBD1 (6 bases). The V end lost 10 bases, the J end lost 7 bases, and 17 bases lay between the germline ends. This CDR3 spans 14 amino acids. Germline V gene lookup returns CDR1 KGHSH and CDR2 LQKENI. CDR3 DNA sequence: TGTGCCACCCGCGGGGGGCAGGGCAATTCACCCCTCCACTTT. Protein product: CATRGGQGNSPLHF. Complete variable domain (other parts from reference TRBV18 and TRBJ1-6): NAGVMQNPRHLVRRRGQEARLRCSPMKGHSHVYWYRQLPEEGLKFMVYLQKENIIDESGMPKERFSAEFPKEGPSILRIQQVVRGDSAAYFCATRGGQGNSPLHFGNGTRLTVT.

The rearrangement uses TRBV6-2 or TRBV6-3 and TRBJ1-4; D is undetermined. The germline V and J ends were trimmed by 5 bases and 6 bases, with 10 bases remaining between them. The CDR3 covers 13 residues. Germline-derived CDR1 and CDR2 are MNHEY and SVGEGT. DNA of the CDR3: TGTGCCAGCAGTCGAGCCCCTGATGAAAAACTGTTTTTT. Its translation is CASSRAPDEKLFF.

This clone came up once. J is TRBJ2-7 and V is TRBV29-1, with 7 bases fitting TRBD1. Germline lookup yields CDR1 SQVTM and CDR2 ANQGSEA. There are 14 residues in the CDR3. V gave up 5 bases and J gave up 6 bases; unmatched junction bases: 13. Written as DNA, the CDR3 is TGCAGCGTTTCCCGACAGGGTTGGGAATCCGAGCAGTACTTC. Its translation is CSVSRQGWESEQYF.

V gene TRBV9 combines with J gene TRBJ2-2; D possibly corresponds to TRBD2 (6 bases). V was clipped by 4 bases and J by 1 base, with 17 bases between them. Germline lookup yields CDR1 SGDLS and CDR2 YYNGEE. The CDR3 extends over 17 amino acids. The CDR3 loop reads CASSILGLAMNTGELFF. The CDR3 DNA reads TGTGCCAGCAGCATCCTGGGACTCGCTATGAACACCGGGGAGCTGTTTTTT.

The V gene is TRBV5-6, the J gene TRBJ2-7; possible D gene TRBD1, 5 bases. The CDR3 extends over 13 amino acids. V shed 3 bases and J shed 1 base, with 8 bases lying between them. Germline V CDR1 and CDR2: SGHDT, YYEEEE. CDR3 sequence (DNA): TGTGCCAGCAGCTCGACAGTATCCTACGAGCAGTACTTC. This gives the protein CASSSTVSYEQYF.

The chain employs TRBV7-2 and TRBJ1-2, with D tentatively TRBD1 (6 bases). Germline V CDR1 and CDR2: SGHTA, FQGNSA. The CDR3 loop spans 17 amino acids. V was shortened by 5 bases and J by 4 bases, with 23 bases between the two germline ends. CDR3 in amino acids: CASSDLQGKYGIYGYTF. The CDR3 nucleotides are TGTGCCAGCAGCGACCTCCAGGGGAAGTACGGGATCTATGGCTACACCTTC.

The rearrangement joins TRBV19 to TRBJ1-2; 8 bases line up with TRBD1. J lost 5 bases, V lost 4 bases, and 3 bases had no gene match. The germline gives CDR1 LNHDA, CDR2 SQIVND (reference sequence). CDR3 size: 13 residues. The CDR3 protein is CASSSGQGYGYTF. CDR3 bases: TGTGCCAGTAGTAGCGGACAGGGATATGGCTACACCTTC.

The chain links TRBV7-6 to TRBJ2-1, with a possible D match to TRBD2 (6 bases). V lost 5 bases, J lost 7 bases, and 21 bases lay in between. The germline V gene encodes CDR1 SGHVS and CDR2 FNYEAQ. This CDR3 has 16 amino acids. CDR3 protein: CASSPTRAGTWNEQFF. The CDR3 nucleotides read TGTGCCAGCAGCCCCACCCGTGCGGGAACGTGGAATGAGCAGTTCTTC.

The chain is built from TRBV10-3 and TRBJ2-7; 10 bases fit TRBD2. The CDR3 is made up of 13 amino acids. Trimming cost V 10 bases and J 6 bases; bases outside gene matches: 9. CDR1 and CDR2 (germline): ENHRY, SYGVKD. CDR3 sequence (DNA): TGTGCCAGCATAGCTAGCGGGAGTGGCGAGCAGTACTTC. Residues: CASIASGSGEQYF.

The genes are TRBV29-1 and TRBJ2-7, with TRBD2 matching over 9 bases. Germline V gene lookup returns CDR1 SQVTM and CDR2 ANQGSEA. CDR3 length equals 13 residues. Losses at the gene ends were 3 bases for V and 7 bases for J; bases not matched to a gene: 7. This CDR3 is CSVEVAGVREQYF. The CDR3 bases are TGCAGCGTTGAGGTAGCGGGAGTGCGGGAGCAGTACTTC.

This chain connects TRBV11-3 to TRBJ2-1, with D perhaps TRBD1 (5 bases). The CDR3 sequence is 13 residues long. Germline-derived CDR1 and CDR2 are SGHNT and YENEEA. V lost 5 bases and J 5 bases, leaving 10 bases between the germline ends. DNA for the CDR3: TGTGCCAGCAGCCGACAGAGACACAATGAGCAGTTCTTC. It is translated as CASSRQRHNEQFF.

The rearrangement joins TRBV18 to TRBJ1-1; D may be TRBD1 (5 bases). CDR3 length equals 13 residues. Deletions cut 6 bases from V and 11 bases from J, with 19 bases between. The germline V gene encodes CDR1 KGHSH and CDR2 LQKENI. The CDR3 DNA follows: TGTGCCAGCTCCCAGGGCACCTCCCGGGGGGCTTTCTTT. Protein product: CASSQGTSRGAFF.

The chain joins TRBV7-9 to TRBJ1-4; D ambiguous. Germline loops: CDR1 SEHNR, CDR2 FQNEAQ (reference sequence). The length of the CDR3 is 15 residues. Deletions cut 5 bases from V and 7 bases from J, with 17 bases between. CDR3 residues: CASSLSYRRREKLFF. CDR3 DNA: TGTGCCAGCAGCCTAAGTTACAGAAGGCGTGAAAAACTGTTTTTT. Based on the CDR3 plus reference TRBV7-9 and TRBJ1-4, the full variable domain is DTGVSQNPRHKITKRGQNVTFRCDPISEHNRLYWYRQTLGQGPEFLTYFQNEAQLEKSRLLSDRFSAERPKGSFSTLEIQRTEQGDSAMYLCASSLSYRRREKLFFGSGTQLSVL.

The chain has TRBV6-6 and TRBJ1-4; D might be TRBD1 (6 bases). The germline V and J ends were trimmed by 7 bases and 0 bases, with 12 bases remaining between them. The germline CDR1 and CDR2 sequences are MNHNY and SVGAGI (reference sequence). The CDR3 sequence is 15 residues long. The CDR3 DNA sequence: TGTGCCAGCACCAACCGGACAGCAACTAATGAAAAACTGTTTTTT. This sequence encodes CASTNRTATNEKLFF.

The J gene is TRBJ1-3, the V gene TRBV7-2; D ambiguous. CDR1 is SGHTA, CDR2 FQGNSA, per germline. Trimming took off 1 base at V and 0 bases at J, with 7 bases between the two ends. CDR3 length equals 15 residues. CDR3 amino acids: CASSLGRYSGNTIYF. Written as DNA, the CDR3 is TGTGCCAGCAGCTTAGGCAGGTACTCTGGAAACACCATATATTTT.

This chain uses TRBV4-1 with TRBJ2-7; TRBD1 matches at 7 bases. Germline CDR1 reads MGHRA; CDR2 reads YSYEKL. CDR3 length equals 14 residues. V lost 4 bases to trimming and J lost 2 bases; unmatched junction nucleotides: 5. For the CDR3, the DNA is TGCGCCAGCAGCCCTGCTGACAGGGCCTACGAGCAGTACTTC. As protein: CASSPADRAYEQYF.

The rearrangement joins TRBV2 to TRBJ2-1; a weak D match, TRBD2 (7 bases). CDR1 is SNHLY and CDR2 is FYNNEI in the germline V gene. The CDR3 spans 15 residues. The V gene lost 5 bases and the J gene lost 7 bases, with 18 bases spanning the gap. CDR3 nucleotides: TGTGCCAGCAGTTTAGCGAGAGGGGGGGTAAATGAGCAGTTCTTC. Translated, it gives CASSLARGGVNEQFF.

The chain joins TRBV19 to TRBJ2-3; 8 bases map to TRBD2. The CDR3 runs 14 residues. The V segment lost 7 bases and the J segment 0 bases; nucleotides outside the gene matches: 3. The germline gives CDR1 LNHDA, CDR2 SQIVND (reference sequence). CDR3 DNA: TGTGCCAGTACCCTAGCGGGTAGCACAGATACGCAGTATTTT. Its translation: CASTLAGSTDTQYF.

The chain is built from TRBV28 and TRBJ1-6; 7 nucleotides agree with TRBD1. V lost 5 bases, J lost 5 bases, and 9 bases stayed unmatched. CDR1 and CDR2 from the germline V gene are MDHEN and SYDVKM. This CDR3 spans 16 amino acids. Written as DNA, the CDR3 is TGTGCCAGCAGTGCTCCGGGAGGGACAGATAATTCACCCCTCCACTTT. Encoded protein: CASSAPGGTDNSPLHF.

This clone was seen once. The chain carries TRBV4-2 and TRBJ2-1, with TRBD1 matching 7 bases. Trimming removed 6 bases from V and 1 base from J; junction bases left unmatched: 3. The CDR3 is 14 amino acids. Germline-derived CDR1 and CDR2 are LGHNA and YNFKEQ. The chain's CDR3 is CASRSTGSYNEQFF. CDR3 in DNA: TGTGCCAGCAGGTCGACAGGGTCCTACAATGAGCAGTTCTTC.

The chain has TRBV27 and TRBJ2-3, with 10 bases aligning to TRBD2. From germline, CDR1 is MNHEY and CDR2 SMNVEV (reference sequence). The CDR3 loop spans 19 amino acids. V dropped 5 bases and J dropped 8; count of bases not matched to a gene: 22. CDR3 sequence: CASSPLSGLAAIDLSTQYF. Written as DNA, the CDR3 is TGTGCCAGCAGTCCCTTAAGCGGACTAGCGGCGATCGACTTGTCTACGCAGTATTTT.

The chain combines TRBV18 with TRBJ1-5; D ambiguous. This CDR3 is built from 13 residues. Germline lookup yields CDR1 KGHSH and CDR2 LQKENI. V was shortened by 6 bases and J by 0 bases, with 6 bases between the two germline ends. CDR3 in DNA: TGTGCCAGCTCGGCAGATAGCAATCAGCCCCAGCATTTT. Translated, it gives CASSADSNQPQHF.

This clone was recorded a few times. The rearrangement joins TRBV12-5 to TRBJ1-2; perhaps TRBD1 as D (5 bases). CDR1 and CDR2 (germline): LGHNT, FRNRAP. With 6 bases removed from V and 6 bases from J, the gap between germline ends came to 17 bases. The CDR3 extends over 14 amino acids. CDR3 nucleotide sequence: TGTGCTAGTGGGAGGGCCGAGGGAGGGGATGGCTACACCTTC. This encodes CASGRAEGGDGYTF.

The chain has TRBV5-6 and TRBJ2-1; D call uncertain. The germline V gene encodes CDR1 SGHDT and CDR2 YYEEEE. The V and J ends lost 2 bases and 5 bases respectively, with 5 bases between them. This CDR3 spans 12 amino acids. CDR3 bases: TGTGCCAGCAGCTTTTTAAACAATGAGCAGTTCTTC. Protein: CASSFLNNEQFF.

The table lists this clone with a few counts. The CDR3 region is CASSLWTGLGYTF. The DNA for the CDR3 is TGTGCCAGCAGTTTATGGACAGGGCTTGGCTACACCTTC. J is TRBJ1-2 and V is TRBV28, with 7 bases aligning to TRBD1. The CDR3 extends over 13 amino acids. Trimming cost V 0 bases and J 7 bases; bases outside gene matches: 2. CDR1 is MDHEN and CDR2 is SYDVKM in the germline V gene.